This T cell receptor beta chain stems from a study of blood T cell repertoires in COVID-19. Study at large: There were acute and convalescent COVID-19 samples, and they came from the United States, Italy and Spain.

CDR1 and CDR2 from the germline V gene are MNHEY and SVGEGT. The CDR3 spans 15 residues. V lost 2 bases and J lost 2; bases outside the gene matches: 5. Repertoires were generated with immunoSEQ multiplex PCR, while TCRdb's copy carries only in-frame clones and drops some. The repertoire holds 200,000 to 300,000 clones, with about 90% as singletons. This clone was observed a single time. The sequenced sample consisted of peripheral blood. The rearrangement joins TRBV6-2 or TRBV6-3 to TRBJ2-5, with 7 bases matching TRBD2. The TCR was taken from a woman between 40 and 55 years old who had recovered from COVID-19. DNA of the CDR3: TGTGCCAGCAGTTACCTTGGGGGAGGGCAAGAGACCCAGTACTTC. Translating gives CASSYLGGGQETQYF.